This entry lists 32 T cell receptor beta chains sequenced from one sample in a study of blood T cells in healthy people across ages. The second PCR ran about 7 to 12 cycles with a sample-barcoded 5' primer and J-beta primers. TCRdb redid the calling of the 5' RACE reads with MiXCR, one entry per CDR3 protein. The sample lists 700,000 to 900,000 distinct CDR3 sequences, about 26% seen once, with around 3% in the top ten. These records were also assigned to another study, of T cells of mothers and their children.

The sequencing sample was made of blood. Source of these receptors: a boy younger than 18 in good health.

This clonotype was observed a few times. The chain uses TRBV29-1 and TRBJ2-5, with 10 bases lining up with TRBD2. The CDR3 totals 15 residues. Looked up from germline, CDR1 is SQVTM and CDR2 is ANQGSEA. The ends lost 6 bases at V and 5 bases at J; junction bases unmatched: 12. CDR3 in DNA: TGCAGCGTAGCTCCCGGGACTAGCGTCCCGGAGACCCAGTACTTC. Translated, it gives CSVAPGTSVPETQYF.

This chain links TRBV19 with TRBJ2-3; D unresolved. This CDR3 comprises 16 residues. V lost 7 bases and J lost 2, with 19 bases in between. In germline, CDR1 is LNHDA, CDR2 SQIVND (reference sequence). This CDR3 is CASIPSAGPPTDTQYF. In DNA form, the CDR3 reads TGTGCCAGTATACCGAGCGCCGGCCCTCCCACAGATACGCAGTATTTT. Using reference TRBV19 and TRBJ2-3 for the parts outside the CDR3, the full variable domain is DGGITQSPKYLFRKEGQNVTLSCEQNLNHDAMYWYRQDPGQGLRLIYYSQIVNDFQKGDIAEGYSVSREKKESFPLTVTSAQKNPTAFYLCASIPSAGPPTDTQYFGPGTRLTVL.

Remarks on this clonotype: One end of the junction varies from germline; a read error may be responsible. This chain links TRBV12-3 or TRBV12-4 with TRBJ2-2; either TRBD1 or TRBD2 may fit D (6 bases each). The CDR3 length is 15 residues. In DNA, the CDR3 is TGTGCCAGCAGCCTCACGGGGGCGAAAACCGGGGAGCTGTTTTTT. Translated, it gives CASSLTGAKTGELFF.

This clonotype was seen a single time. The CDR3 sequence is CASSLAETGLSYEQYF. The CDR3 DNA follows: TGTGCCAGCAGCTTAGCTGAGACAGGACTCTCCTACGAGCAGTACTTC. This chain links TRBV7-2 with TRBJ2-7; tentative D call: TRBD1 (6 bases). Germline V gene lookup returns CDR1 SGHTA and CDR2 FQGNSA. This CDR3 region has 16 residues. The ends were cut back, 0 bases at V and 0 bases at J, with 12 bases in the middle. The whole variable domain, filled in from reference TRBV7-2 and TRBJ2-7, reads GAGVSQSPSNKVTEKGKDVELRCDPISGHTALYWYRQSLGQGLEFLIYFQGNSAPDKSGLPSDRFSAERTGGSVSTLTIQRTQQEDSAVYLCASSLAETGLSYEQYFGPGTRLTVT.

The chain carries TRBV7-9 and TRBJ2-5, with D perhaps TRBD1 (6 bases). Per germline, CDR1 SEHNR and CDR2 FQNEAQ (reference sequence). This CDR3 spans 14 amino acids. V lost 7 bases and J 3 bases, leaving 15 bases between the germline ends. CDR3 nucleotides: TGTGCCAGCACCTCATCGGACAGAGAAGAGACCCAGTACTTC. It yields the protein CASTSSDREETQYF.

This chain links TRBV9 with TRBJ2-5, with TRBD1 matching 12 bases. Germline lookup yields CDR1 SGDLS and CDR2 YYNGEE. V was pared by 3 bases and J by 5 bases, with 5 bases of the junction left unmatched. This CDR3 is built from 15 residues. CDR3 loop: CASSEGTGGHETQYF. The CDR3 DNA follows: TGTGCCAGCAGCGAGGGGACAGGGGGCCACGAGACCCAGTACTTC.

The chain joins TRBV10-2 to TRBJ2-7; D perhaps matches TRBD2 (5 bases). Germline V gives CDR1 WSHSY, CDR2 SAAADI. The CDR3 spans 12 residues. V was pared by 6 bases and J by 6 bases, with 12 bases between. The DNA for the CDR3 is TGCGCCAGCAGAATAAAAGAGGGCGAGCAGTACTTC. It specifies CASRIKEGEQYF.

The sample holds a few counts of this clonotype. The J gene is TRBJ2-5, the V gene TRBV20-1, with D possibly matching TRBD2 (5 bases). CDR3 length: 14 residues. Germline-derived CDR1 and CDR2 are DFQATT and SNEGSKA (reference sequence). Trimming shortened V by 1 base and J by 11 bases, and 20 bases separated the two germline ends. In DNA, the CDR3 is TGCAGTGCTAGAGTTAGGACGGAACCCGGGGAGCAGTACTTC. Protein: CSARVRTEPGEQYF.

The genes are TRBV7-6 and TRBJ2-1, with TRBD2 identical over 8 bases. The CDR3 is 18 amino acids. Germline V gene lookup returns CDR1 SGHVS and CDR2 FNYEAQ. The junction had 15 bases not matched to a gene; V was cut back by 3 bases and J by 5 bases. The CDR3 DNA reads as TGTGCCAGCAGCTTGGTCGGGAGGGCCACCTTGAGTAACAATGAGCAGTTCTTC. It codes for CASSLVGRATLSNNEQFF.

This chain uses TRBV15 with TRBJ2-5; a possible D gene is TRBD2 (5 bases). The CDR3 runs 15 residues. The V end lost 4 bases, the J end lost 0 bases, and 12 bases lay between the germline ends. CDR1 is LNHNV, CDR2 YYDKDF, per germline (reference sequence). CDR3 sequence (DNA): TGTGCCACCAGCACTGACCCGGGGTACCAAGAGACCCAGTACTTC. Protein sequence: CATSTDPGYQETQYF.

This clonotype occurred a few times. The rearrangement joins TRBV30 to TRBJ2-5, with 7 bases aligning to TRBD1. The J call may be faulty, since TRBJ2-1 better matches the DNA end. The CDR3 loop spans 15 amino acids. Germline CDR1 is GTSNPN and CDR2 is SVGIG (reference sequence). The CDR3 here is CAWHRKGAPYNEQFF. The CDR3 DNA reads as TGTGCCTGGCATAGAAAGGGGGCGCCCTACAATGAGCAGTTCTTC.

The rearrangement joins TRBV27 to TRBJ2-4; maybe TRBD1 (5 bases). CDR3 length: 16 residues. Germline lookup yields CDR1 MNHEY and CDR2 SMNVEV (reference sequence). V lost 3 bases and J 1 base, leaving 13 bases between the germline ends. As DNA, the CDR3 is TGTGCCAGCAGTTTGCGATTTCACAGGGCCAAAAACATTCAGTACTTC. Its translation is CASSLRFHRAKNIQYF.

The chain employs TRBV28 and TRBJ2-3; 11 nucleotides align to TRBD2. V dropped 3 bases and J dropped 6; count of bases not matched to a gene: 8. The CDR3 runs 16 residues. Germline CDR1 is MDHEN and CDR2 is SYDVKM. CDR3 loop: CASSFQQLAGDDTQYF. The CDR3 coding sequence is TGTGCCAGCAGTTTCCAACAACTAGCGGGAGACGATACGCAGTATTTT.

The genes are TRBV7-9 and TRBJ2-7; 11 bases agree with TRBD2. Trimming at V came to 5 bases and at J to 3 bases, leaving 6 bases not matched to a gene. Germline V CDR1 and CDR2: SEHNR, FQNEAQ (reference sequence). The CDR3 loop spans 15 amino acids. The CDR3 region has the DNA TGTGCCAGCAGCCAATCTAGCGGGGGGTTCTACGAGCAGTACTTC. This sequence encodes CASSQSSGGFYEQYF.

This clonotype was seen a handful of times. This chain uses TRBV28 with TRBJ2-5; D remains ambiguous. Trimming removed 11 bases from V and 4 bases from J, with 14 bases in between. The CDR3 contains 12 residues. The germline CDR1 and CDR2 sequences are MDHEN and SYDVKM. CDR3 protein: CAVTEVGETQYF. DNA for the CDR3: TGTGCCGTAACTGAAGTGGGAGAGACCCAGTACTTC.

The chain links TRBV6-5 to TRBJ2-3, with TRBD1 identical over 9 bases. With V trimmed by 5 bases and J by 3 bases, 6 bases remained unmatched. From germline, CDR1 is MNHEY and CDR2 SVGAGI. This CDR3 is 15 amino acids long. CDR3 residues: CASSPEDRGTDTQYF. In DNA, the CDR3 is TGTGCCAGCAGTCCGGAGGACAGGGGAACAGATACGCAGTATTTT.

DNA for the CDR3: TGTGCCAGCAGCACAGACGGGGCTAAGGAGACCCAGTACTTC. Encoded protein: CASSTDGAKETQYF. V usage is TRBV7-9 and J usage is TRBJ2-5; tentatively, D is TRBD1 or TRBD2 (5 bases each). The CDR3 loop spans 14 amino acids. The V gene lost 5 bases and the J gene lost 5 bases, with 15 bases spanning the gap. CDR1 is SEHNR, CDR2 FQNEAQ, per germline (reference sequence). Complete variable domain (other parts from reference TRBV7-9 and TRBJ2-5): DTGVSQNPRHKITKRGQNVTFRCDPISEHNRLYWYRQTLGQGPEFLTYFQNEAQLEKSRLLSDRFSAERPKGSFSTLEIQRTEQGDSAMYLCASSTDGAKETQYFGPGTRLLVL.

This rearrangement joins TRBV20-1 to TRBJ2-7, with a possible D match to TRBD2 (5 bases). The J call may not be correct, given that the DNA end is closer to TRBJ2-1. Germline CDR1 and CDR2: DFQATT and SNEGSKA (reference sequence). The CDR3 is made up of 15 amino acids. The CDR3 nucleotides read TGCAGTGCTAGAGACGGTTCGAGGGAAGTGGGTGAGCAGTTCTTC. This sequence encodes CSARDGSREVGEQFF.

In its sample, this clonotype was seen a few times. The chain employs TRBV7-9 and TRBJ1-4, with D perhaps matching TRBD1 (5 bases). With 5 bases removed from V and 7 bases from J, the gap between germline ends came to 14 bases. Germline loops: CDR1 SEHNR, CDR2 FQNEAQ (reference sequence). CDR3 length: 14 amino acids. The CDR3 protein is CASSNAGLGEKLFF. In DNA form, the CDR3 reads TGTGCCAGCAGCAATGCAGGGTTGGGTGAAAAACTGTTTTTT.

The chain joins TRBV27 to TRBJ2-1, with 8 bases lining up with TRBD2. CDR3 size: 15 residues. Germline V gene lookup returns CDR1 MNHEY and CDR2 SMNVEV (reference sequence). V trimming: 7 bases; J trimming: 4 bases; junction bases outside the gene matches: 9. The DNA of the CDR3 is TGTGCCAGCACACGATACGGGGGGGCTTACAATGAGCAGTTCTTC. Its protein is CASTRYGGAYNEQFF.

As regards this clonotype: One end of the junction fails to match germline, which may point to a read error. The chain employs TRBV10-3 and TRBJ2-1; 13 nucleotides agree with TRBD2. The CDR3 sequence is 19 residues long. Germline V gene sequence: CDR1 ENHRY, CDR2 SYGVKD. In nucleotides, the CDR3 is TGTGCCATCAGTGAGTACCGCACGGGACTAGCGGGGACCTACAATGAGCGGTTCTTC. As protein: CAISEYRTGLAGTYNERFF.

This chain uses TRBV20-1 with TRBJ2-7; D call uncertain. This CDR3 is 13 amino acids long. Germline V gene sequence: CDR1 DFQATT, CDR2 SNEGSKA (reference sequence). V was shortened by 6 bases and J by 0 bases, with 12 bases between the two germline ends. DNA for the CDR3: TGCAGTGCCTCTGACACAAGCTCCTACGAGCAGTACTTC. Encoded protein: CSASDTSSYEQYF.

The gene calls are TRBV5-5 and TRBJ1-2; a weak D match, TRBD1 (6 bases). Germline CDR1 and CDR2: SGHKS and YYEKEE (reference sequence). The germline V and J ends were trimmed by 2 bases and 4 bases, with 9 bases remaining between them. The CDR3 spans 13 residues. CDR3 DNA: TGTGCCAGCAGCTTAGGGACATTCTATGGCTACACCTTC. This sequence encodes CASSLGTFYGYTF.

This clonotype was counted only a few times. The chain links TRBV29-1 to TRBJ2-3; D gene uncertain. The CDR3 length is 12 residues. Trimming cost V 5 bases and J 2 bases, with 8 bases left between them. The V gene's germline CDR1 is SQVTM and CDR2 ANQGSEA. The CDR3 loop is CSVKGSTDTQYF. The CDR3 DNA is TGCAGCGTTAAAGGGTCCACAGATACGCAGTATTTT.

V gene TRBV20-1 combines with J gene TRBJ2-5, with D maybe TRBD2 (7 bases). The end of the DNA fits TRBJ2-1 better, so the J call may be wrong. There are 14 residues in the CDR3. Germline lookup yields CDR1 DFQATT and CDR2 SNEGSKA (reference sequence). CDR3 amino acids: CSAIGGGLFDEQFF. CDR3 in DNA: TGCAGTGCTATAGGGGGGGGGCTTTTCGATGAGCAGTTCTTC.

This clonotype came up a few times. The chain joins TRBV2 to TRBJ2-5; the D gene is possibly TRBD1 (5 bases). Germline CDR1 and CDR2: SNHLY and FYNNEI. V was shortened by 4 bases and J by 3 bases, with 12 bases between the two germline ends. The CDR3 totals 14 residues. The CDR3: CASSGGPQKETQYF. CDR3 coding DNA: TGTGCCAGCAGTGGGGGCCCCCAGAAAGAGACCCAGTACTTC.

The CDR3 spells CASSIRGINIQYF. Here the CDR3 DNA reads TGTGCCAGTAGTATACGGGGGATAAACATTCAGTACTTC. This rearrangement joins TRBV19 to TRBJ2-4; possible D gene TRBD2, 6 bases. Germline V gene data show CDR1 as LNHDA and CDR2 as SQIVND (reference sequence). The CDR3 has 13 residues. Between the trimmed V and J ends, which lost 2 bases and 6 bases, there was a span of 8 bases.

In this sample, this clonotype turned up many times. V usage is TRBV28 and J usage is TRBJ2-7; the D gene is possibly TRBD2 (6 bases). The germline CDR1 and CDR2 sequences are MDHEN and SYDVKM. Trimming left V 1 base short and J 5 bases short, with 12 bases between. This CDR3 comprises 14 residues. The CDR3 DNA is TGTGCCAGCAGTTTATTTGCGGGGATCCACGAGCAGTACTTC. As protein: CASSLFAGIHEQYF.

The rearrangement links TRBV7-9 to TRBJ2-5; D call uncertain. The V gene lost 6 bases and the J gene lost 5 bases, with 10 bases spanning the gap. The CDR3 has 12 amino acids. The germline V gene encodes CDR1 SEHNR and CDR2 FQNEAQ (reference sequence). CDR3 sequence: CASSEVRETQYF. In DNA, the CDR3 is TGTGCCAGCAGTGAGGTTCGGGAGACCCAGTACTTC. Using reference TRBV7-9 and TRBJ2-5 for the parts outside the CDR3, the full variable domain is DTGVSQNPRHKITKRGQNVTFRCDPISEHNRLYWYRQTLGQGPEFLTYFQNEAQLEKSRLLSDRFSAERPKGSFSTLEIQRTEQGDSAMYLCASSEVRETQYFGPGTRLLVL.

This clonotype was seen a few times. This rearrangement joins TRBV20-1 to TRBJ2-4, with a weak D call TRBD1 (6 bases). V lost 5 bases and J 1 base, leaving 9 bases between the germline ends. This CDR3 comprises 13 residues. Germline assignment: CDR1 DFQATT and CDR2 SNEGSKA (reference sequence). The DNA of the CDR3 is TGCAGTGCTGATGGGGGCGCCAAAAACATTCAGTACTTC. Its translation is CSADGGAKNIQYF.

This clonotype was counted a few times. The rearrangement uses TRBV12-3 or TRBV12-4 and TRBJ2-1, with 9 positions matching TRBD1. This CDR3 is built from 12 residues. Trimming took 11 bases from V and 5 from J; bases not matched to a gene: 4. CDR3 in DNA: TGTGCCGTGGGACAGGGAAACAATGAGCAGTTCTTC. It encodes CAVGQGNNEQFF.

CDR3 in amino acids: CASSRNLAGGPYEQYF. CDR3 nucleotides: TGTGCCAGCAGCAGGAACCTCGCGGGGGGTCCCTACGAGCAGTACTTC. This chain uses TRBV12-3 or TRBV12-4 with TRBJ2-7; 8 bases are a match to TRBD2. CDR3 length: 16 residues. Trimming removed 6 bases from V and 2 bases from J; junction bases left unmatched: 12.